Following are 24 T cell receptor beta chains from one sample sequenced in a study of cytomegalovirus exposure and HLA in healthy donors. With 60 Vbeta and 13 Jbeta primers, the PCR was carried out. Produced via immunoSEQ multiplex PCR; TCRdb's table is partial and in-frame only. This table holds more than 90,000 clones, around 84% found once. Sequencing used PBMCs. These receptors were obtained from a man between 25 and 39 years old in good health and CMV-seropositive.

The chain employs TRBV6-1 and TRBJ1-6, with 7 bases identical to TRBD1. This CDR3 region has 15 residues. The junction had 8 bases not matched to a gene; V was cut back by 5 bases and J by 7 bases. Germline V CDR1 and CDR2: MNHNS, SASEGT. The CDR3 region is CASSRQGGGNSPLHF. DNA for the CDR3: TGTGCCAGCAGTAGACAGGGTGGCGGCAATTCACCCCTCCACTTT.

The chain couples TRBV5-1 to TRBJ2-3; D is ambiguous. This CDR3 comprises 14 residues. The V and J ends lost 5 bases and 0 bases respectively, with 10 bases between them. Germline CDR1 SGHRS, CDR2 YFSETQ. In DNA, the CDR3 is TGCGCCAGCAGTTCCGGGTCGAGCACAGATACGCAGTATTTT. This gives the protein CASSSGSSTDTQYF.

J is TRBJ2-4 and V is TRBV19, with 14 positions matching TRBD2. This CDR3 has 24 amino acids. CDR1 is LNHDA, CDR2 SQIVND, per germline (reference sequence). V trimming: 2 bases; J trimming: 2 bases; junction bases outside the gene matches: 23. The CDR3 here is CASSIKSRTSGRPHPYVSKNIQYF. Here the CDR3 DNA reads TGTGCCAGTAGTATAAAATCTCGGACTAGCGGGAGGCCGCACCCTTATGTGTCCAAAAACATTCAGTACTTC.

The gene calls are TRBV4-1 and TRBJ2-7; D is perhaps TRBD1 (6 bases). This CDR3 is 15 amino acids long. The V and J ends lost 6 bases and 2 bases respectively, with 17 bases between them. Germline CDR1 is MGHRA and CDR2 is YSYEKL. The CDR3 DNA reads as TGCGCCAGCAGTCTCCTGGCCAGGGGAACCTACGAGCAGTACTTC. Amino acids: CASSLLARGTYEQYF.

This clone has a handful of counts. The chain is built from TRBV9 and TRBJ2-5, with TRBD2 identical over 14 bases. This CDR3 comprises 18 residues. V dropped 3 bases and J dropped 2; count of bases not matched to a gene: 9. In germline, CDR1 is SGDLS, CDR2 YYNGEE. The CDR3 sequence: CASSATSGGAGGQETQYF. Here the CDR3 DNA reads TGTGCCAGCAGCGCGACTAGCGGGGGGGCCGGGGGGCAAGAGACCCAGTACTTC.

This clone has only one observation. The CDR3 DNA follows: TGCGCCAGCAGCTTGGGAGTAGCGGGGGGCCGCGAGCAGTACTTC. It specifies CASSLGVAGGREQYF. This chain connects TRBV5-1 to TRBJ2-7, with 10 bases that match TRBD2. This CDR3 spans 15 amino acids. V was clipped by 0 bases and J by 6 bases; unmatched bases: 6. Per germline, CDR1 SGHRS and CDR2 YFSETQ. Based on the CDR3 plus reference TRBV5-1 and TRBJ2-7, the full variable domain is KAGVTQTPRYLIKTRGQQVTLSCSPISGHRSVSWYQQTPGQGLQFLFEYFSETQRNKGNFPGRFSGRQFSNSRSEMNVSTLELGDSALYLCASSLGVAGGREQYFGPGTRLTVT.

V and J are TRBV6-1 and TRBJ1-5, with a weak D call TRBD1 (5 bases). This CDR3 contains 14 residues. Between the trimmed V and J ends, which lost 10 bases and 0 bases, there was a span of 13 bases. Germline assignment: CDR1 MNHNS and CDR2 SASEGT. CDR3: CATRQSNSNQPQHF. The DNA for the CDR3 is TGTGCCACCCGACAGTCGAATAGCAATCAGCCCCAGCATTTT.

This chain uses TRBV7-2 with TRBJ2-1; D ambiguous. The V end lost 2 bases, the J end lost 7 bases, and 15 bases lay between the germline ends. CDR3 length equals 15 residues. Germline CDR1 is SGHTA and CDR2 is FQGNSA. CDR3 bases: TGTGCCAGCAGCTTATCTCCTAACGGGTTTAATGAGCAGTTCTTC. It codes for CASSLSPNGFNEQFF.

The J gene is TRBJ1-1, the V gene TRBV2; D unclear. The germline V and J ends were trimmed by 9 bases and 4 bases, with 9 bases remaining between them. The V gene's germline CDR1 is SNHLY and CDR2 FYNNEI. The CDR3 covers 11 residues. CDR3 sequence reads: CASGSVTEAFF. The CDR3 DNA is TGTGCCAGTGGTTCGGTCACTGAAGCTTTCTTT.

In this sample, this clone turned up a few times. The chain is built from TRBV19 and TRBJ1-2; TRBD1 might be the D (6 bases). Germline V gives CDR1 LNHDA, CDR2 SQIVND (reference sequence). This CDR3 is 14 amino acids long. Trimming pared 3 bases from V and 8 bases from J, leaving 16 bases between. This CDR3 reads CASSIVVGRGGYTF. In DNA form, the CDR3 reads TGTGCCAGTAGTATCGTCGTCGGCAGGGGAGGCTACACCTTC.

The chain has TRBV10-3 and TRBJ2-1, with TRBD2 matching over 7 bases. Looked up from germline, CDR1 is ENHRY and CDR2 is SYGVKD. The V gene end was trimmed by 7 bases and the J gene end by 10 bases; junction bases not matched to a gene: 10. This CDR3 contains 13 residues. The CDR3 reads CAIKGAGIHEQFF. CDR3 DNA sequence: TGTGCCATCAAGGGAGCGGGAATCCACGAGCAGTTCTTC.

This rearrangement joins TRBV19 to TRBJ1-2; D is ambiguous. The CDR3 loop spans 12 amino acids. Trimming took off 4 bases at V and 5 bases at J, with 8 bases between the two ends. The germline V gene encodes CDR1 LNHDA and CDR2 SQIVND (reference sequence). The CDR3 region has the DNA TGTGCCAGTAGTAAGGAGGGTTATGGCTACACCTTC. Protein: CASSKEGYGYTF.

The chain recombines TRBV5-1 with TRBJ2-1, with TRBD2 identical over 14 bases. The CDR3 contains 17 residues. The V segment lost 0 bases and the J segment 6 bases; nucleotides outside the gene matches: 5. Germline V CDR1 and CDR2: SGHRS, YFSETQ. The CDR3 reads CASSLVGLAGEPNEQFF. The CDR3 DNA is TGCGCCAGCAGCTTGGTGGGACTAGCGGGAGAACCCAATGAGCAGTTCTTC.

The CDR3 protein is CASSPVREIVSPLHF. In DNA, the CDR3 is TGTGCCAGTAGTCCGGTCAGGGAAATAGTATCACCCCTCCACTTT. The rearrangement joins TRBV19 to TRBJ1-6; tentatively, D is TRBD1 (5 bases). The CDR3 sequence is 15 residues long. The V gene lost 5 bases and the J gene lost 10 bases, with 18 bases spanning the gap. The V gene's germline CDR1 is LNHDA and CDR2 SQIVND (reference sequence). The variable domain in full, completed from reference TRBV19 and TRBJ1-6, reads DGGITQSPKYLFRKEGQNVTLSCEQNLNHDAMYWYRQDPGQGLRLIYYSQIVNDFQKGDIAEGYSVSREKKESFPLTVTSAQKNPTAFYLCASSPVREIVSPLHFGNGTRLTVT.

The gene calls are TRBV6-6 and TRBJ2-2; 9 bases align to TRBD1. There are 16 residues in the CDR3. Per germline, CDR1 MNHNY and CDR2 SVGAGI (reference sequence). V shed 4 bases and J 4 bases; nucleotides not matched to a gene: 7. For the CDR3, the DNA is TGTGCCAGCAGTTCCTGGGACAGGGCCGGCACCGGGGAGCTGTTTTTT. Its translation is CASSSWDRAGTGELFF.

The CDR3 region has the DNA TGCGCCAGCAGCAAACAACCCCTCTACAATGAGCAGTTCTTC. Amino acid sequence: CASSKQPLYNEQFF. This chain links TRBV5-1 with TRBJ2-1; D call uncertain. The CDR3 has 14 amino acids. Germline CDR1 is SGHRS and CDR2 is YFSETQ. V was cut by 4 bases and J by 3 bases, with 11 bases left in between. The complete variable domain, with remaining parts taken from reference TRBV5-1 and TRBJ2-1, reads KAGVTQTPRYLIKTRGQQVTLSCSPISGHRSVSWYQQTPGQGLQFLFEYFSETQRNKGNFPGRFSGRQFSNSRSEMNVSTLELGDSALYLCASSKQPLYNEQFFGPGTRLTVL.

CDR3 region: CASSSYRQGNYGYTF. For the CDR3, the DNA is TGTGCCAGCAGCTCTTATCGACAGGGAAACTATGGCTACACCTTC. The chain carries TRBV5-5 and TRBJ1-2, with TRBD1 matching over 7 bases. The CDR3 consists of 15 residues. The germline V gene encodes CDR1 SGHKS and CDR2 YYEKEE (reference sequence). Trimming removed 3 bases from V and 2 bases from J; junction bases left unmatched: 7.

V usage is TRBV13 and J usage is TRBJ2-6; TRBD2 is a possible D gene (6 bases). Looked up from germline, CDR1 is PRHDT and CDR2 is FYEKMQ (reference sequence). The CDR3 totals 15 residues. The ends were cut back, 6 bases at V and 0 bases at J, with 9 bases in the middle. CDR3 DNA: TGTGCCAGCAGTTCCGGGGGCTCTGGGGCCAACGTCCTGACTTTC. As protein: CASSSGGSGANVLTF.

The chain employs TRBV4-1 and TRBJ1-3; a possible D gene is TRBD1 (5 bases). CDR1 MGHRA and CDR2 YSYEKL come from the germline V gene. Trimming cost V 1 base and J 2 bases, with 12 bases left between them. The CDR3 is made up of 16 amino acids. CDR3 protein: CASSQGDRSPGNTIYF. The CDR3 DNA follows: TGCGCCAGCAGCCAAGGTGACAGAAGCCCTGGAAACACCATATATTTT.

The chain has TRBV28 and TRBJ2-7, with D perhaps TRBD2 (7 bases). The CDR3 consists of 15 residues. Germline CDR1 reads MDHEN; CDR2 reads SYDVKM. The V and J ends lost 5 bases and 5 bases respectively, with 19 bases between them. The DNA for the CDR3 is TGTGCCAGCAGTCCTGGGGGGGCGTTTTGGGACGAGCAGTACGTC. Encoded protein: CASSPGGAFWDEQYV.

The J gene is TRBJ1-6, the V gene TRBV7-9; TRBD1 matches 9 bases. After removal of 5 bases from V and 6 bases from J, the junction contained 2 bases not matched to a gene. The CDR3 length is 14 residues. Looked up from germline, CDR1 is SEHNR and CDR2 is FQNEAQ (reference sequence). The DNA of the CDR3 is TGTGCCAGCAGCCGACAGGGGGGTAATTCACCCCTCCACTTT. Its translation is CASSRQGGNSPLHF.

The count of this clone is one. This chain connects TRBV5-6 to TRBJ1-6; D is perhaps TRBD1 (5 bases). Trimming pared 0 bases from V and 10 bases from J, leaving 14 bases between. The germline gives CDR1 SGHDT, CDR2 YYEEEE. The CDR3 runs 15 residues. Here the CDR3 reads CASSLALGRQSPLHF. The CDR3 nucleotides read TGTGCCAGCAGCTTGGCCCTGGGAAGACAGTCACCCCTCCACTTT. Complete variable domain (other parts from reference TRBV5-6 and TRBJ1-6): DAGVTQSPTHLIKTRGQQVTLRCSPKSGHDTVSWYQQALGQGPQFIFQYYEEEERQRGNFPDRFSGHQFPNYSSELNVNALLLGDSALYLCASSLALGRQSPLHFGNGTRLTVT.

The chain is built from TRBV6-5 and TRBJ2-1; perhaps TRBD2 as D (5 bases). The germline V gene has CDR1 MNHEY and CDR2 SVGAGI. Trimming cost V 2 bases and J 8 bases, with 16 bases left between them. CDR3 size: 15 residues. Here the CDR3 DNA reads TGTGCCAGCAGTTACGTTGCGCTAGCCAGCCATGAGCAGTTCTTC. This sequence encodes CASSYVALASHEQFF.

This clone came up a few times. This chain uses TRBV6-6 with TRBJ2-7, with 14 bases identical to TRBD2. The CDR3 is 14 amino acids. V was clipped by 9 bases and J by 7 bases; unmatched bases: 8. CDR1 is MNHNY and CDR2 is SVGAGI in the germline V gene (reference sequence). The CDR3 DNA sequence: TGTGCCAGTAGCGGGACTAGCGGGAGCGCGGAGCAGTACGTC. The encoded protein is CASSGTSGSAEQYV.